These 13 T cell receptor beta chains came from one sample sequenced in a study of cytomegalovirus exposure and HLA in healthy donors. PCR was performed using 60 Vbeta and 13 Jbeta primers. The assay was immunoSEQ multiplex PCR, and TCRdb's table has in-frame clones only and misses some. The data hold 100,000 or so clones, with under 80% observed a single time. Sequencing input: PBMCs. These TCRs come from a man aged 40-49 years in good health and CMV-seronegative.

By share of the sample, this clone is medium-sized. The chain combines TRBV5-5 with TRBJ1-5; TRBD1 matches at 12 bases. V gave up 0 bases and J gave up 6 bases; unmatched junction bases: 4. The CDR3 is made up of 16 amino acids. The germline V gene has CDR1 SGHKS and CDR2 YYEKEE (reference sequence). CDR3 in DNA: TGTGCCAGCAGCTTGGAGGGACAGGGGGCTTTTCAGCCCCAGCATTTT. It is translated as CASSLEGQGAFQPQHF. Using reference TRBV5-5 and TRBJ1-5 for the parts outside the CDR3, the full variable domain is DAGVTQSPTHLIKTRGQQVTLRCSPISGHKSVSWYQQVLGQGPQFIFQYYEKEERGRGNFPDRFSARQFPNYSSELNVNALLLGDSALYLCASSLEGQGAFQPQHFGDGTRLSIL.

The chain is built from TRBV6-5 and TRBJ1-1; tentatively, D is TRBD1 (5 bases). The CDR3 extends over 14 amino acids. Germline V gene data show CDR1 as MNHEY and CDR2 as SVGAGI. V lost 4 bases and J 5 bases, leaving 14 bases between the germline ends. The chain's CDR3 is CASSFRQGRTEAFF. The CDR3 DNA is TGTGCCAGCAGTTTCCGGCAGGGAAGGACTGAAGCTTTCTTT.

The chain joins TRBV5-1 to TRBJ2-3; D not certain. Trimming took off 4 bases at V and 0 bases at J, with 12 bases between the two ends. The CDR3 runs to 15 residues. Per the germline V gene, CDR1 is SGHRS and CDR2 is YFSETQ. CDR3 in amino acids: CASSALAPSTDTQYF. The CDR3 region has the DNA TGCGCCAGCAGCGCCCTTGCGCCTAGCACAGATACGCAGTATTTT.

V gene TRBV27 combines with J gene TRBJ2-1, with D perhaps TRBD2 (6 bases). The CDR3 has 15 amino acids. Trimming left V 5 bases short and J 4 bases short, with 15 bases between. The V gene's germline CDR1 is MNHEY and CDR2 SMNVEV (reference sequence). The CDR3 nucleotides read TGTGCCAGCAGTCCCGGCGGGACGGCGTACAATGAGCAGTTCTTC. Its translation: CASSPGGTAYNEQFF.

The chain links TRBV6-6 to TRBJ2-2; D perhaps matches TRBD1 (7 bases). Germline lookup yields CDR1 MNHNY and CDR2 SVGAGI (reference sequence). Trimming removed 5 bases at V and 6 bases at J, with 10 bases between. The CDR3 has 13 residues. The CDR3 region is CASSAGQPGELFF. DNA of the CDR3: TGTGCCAGCAGTGCGGGACAGCCCGGGGAGCTGTTTTTT.

The chain combines TRBV11-2 with TRBJ1-1, with 9 bases fitting TRBD1. The germline gives CDR1 SGHAT, CDR2 FQNNGV. V was pared by 3 bases and J by 1 base, with 6 bases of the junction left unmatched. CDR3 length: 16 amino acids. CDR3 sequence: CASSLLEGQGNTEAFF. The CDR3 DNA is TGTGCCAGCAGCTTGTTAGAGGGACAGGGGAACACTGAAGCTTTCTTT.

V is TRBV5-4 and J is TRBJ1-3; D may be TRBD1 (6 bases). Per the germline V gene, CDR1 is SGHNT and CDR2 is YYREEE (reference sequence). V was shortened by 2 bases and J by 1 base, with 10 bases between the two germline ends. There are 15 residues in the CDR3. The CDR3 protein is CASSFGGASGNTIYF. Here the CDR3 DNA reads TGTGCCAGCAGCTTCGGGGGGGCTTCTGGAAACACCATATATTTT.

The J gene is TRBJ1-2, the V gene TRBV18, with 8 bases matching TRBD1. Germline V gene data show CDR1 as KGHSH and CDR2 as LQKENI. The CDR3 is 15 residues long. J lost 4 bases, V lost 3 bases, and 7 bases had no gene match. CDR3 DNA: TGTGCCAGCTCACCGGCAGGGGGCTGGGTCTATGGCTACACCTTC. This translates into CASSPAGGWVYGYTF.

This clone appeared once. V and J are TRBV5-4 and TRBJ2-3, with D unclear. The CDR3 is 11 amino acids. Trimming removed 1 base at V and 5 bases at J, with 2 bases between. Looked up from germline, CDR1 is SGHNT and CDR2 is YYREEE (reference sequence). CDR3 sequence reads: CASSLLDTQYF. CDR3 DNA sequence: TGTGCCAGCAGCTTGCTAGATACGCAGTATTTT. Looking up the rest from reference TRBV5-4 and TRBJ2-3 gives the full variable domain: ETGVTQSPTHLIKTRGQQVTLRCSSQSGHNTVSWYQQALGQGPQFIFQYYREEENGRGNFPPRFSGLQFPNYSSELNVNALELDDSALYLCASSLLDTQYFGPGTRLTVL.

The J gene is TRBJ2-5, the V gene TRBV10-3; the D gene is possibly TRBD1 (6 bases). Trimming removed 6 bases from V and 0 bases from J, with 11 bases in between. CDR1 ENHRY and CDR2 SYGVKD come from the germline V gene. This CDR3 region has 14 residues. CDR3 residues: CAISLGQYQETQYF. The CDR3 DNA sequence: TGTGCCATCAGCCTTGGACAGTACCAAGAGACCCAGTACTTC.

The J gene is TRBJ1-2, the V gene TRBV30; maybe TRBD1 (6 bases). The V gene lost 1 base and the J gene lost 8 bases, with 17 bases spanning the gap. This CDR3 is built from 14 residues. The germline V gene encodes CDR1 GTSNPN and CDR2 SVGIG (reference sequence). The CDR3 protein is CAWSGAGAGEGYTF. For the CDR3, the DNA is TGTGCCTGGAGTGGTGCAGGGGCGGGGGAAGGCTACACCTTC.

The V gene is TRBV29-1, the J gene TRBJ2-5, with D perhaps matching TRBD1 (7 bases). CDR3 length equals 16 residues. Trimming removed 3 bases from V and 2 bases from J, with 19 bases in between. The germline CDR1 and CDR2 sequences are SQVTM and ANQGSEA. This CDR3 is CSVEGGQPNPQETQYF. The CDR3 coding sequence is TGCAGCGTTGAGGGGGGACAGCCTAACCCACAAGAGACCCAGTACTTC. Complete variable domain (other parts from reference TRBV29-1 and TRBJ2-5): SAVISQKPSRDICQRGTSLTIQCQVDSQVTMMFWYRQQPGQSLTLIATANQGSEATYESGFVIDKFPISRPNLTFSTLTVSNMSPEDSSIYLCSVEGGQPNPQETQYFGPGTRLLVL.

This clone was found once. The chain uses TRBV19 and TRBJ1-2; a weak D match, TRBD1 (6 bases). The CDR3 is 13 residues long. The germline CDR1 and CDR2 sequences are LNHDA and SQIVND (reference sequence). V was trimmed by 5 bases and J by 6 bases, leaving 13 bases between them. The CDR3 reads CASSVGQRHGYTF. CDR3 DNA sequence: TGTGCCAGTAGTGTGGGACAACGTCATGGCTACACCTTC. Drawing the rest from reference TRBV19 and TRBJ1-2, the complete variable domain is DGGITQSPKYLFRKEGQNVTLSCEQNLNHDAMYWYRQDPGQGLRLIYYSQIVNDFQKGDIAEGYSVSREKKESFPLTVTSAQKNPTAFYLCASSVGQRHGYTFGSGTRLTVV.